The 31 T cell receptor beta chains reported below all come from one sample, sequenced in a study of CD8+ T cells in alopecia areata. Treatment indicated: oral pan-JAK inhibitor, 5-10 mg twice daily. RNA was isolated and reverse transcribed to cDNA, the sequencing template. Libraries were prepared by immunoSEQ multiplex PCR; TCRdb keeps only in-frame clonotypes and omits some of them. The table shows under 150,000 clones, with approximately 60% occurring only once. The specimen comprised CD4+ T cells sorted from blood, sampled at week 4, from a patient treated with tofacitinib. The receptors stem from a human donor with alopecia areata.

The gene calls are TRBV7-2 and TRBJ2-1; D gene ambiguous. Trimming removed 1 base from V and 5 bases from J, with 6 bases in between. This CDR3 is 13 amino acids long. In germline, CDR1 is SGHTA, CDR2 FQGNSA. The CDR3 DNA reads TGTGCCAGCAGCTTAGAGCTTCACAATGAGCAGTTCTTC. Its protein is CASSLELHNEQFF.

This clone appeared a few times. The chain joins TRBV30 to TRBJ1-2, with 7 bases identical to TRBD1. The V gene end was trimmed by 4 bases and the J gene end by 2 bases; junction bases not matched to a gene: 7. CDR1 and CDR2 (germline): GTSNPN, SVGIG (reference sequence). CDR3 length: 14 amino acids. The CDR3 nucleotides read TGTGCCTGGACTCCTCTGGACAGGAACTATGGCTACACCTTC. This codes for CAWTPLDRNYGYTF.

This chain connects TRBV25-1 to TRBJ2-7; a weak D match, TRBD1 (5 bases). Trimming removed 5 bases at V and 0 bases at J, with 11 bases between. The CDR3 contains 14 residues. Germline CDR1 and CDR2: MGHDK and SYGVNS. CDR3 in amino acids: CASSRTGGSYEQYF. CDR3 coding DNA: TGTGCCAGCAGTCGTACAGGCGGCTCCTACGAGCAGTACTTC.

The chain recombines TRBV4-3 with TRBJ2-6, with a weak D call TRBD2 (5 bases). The CDR3 sequence is 15 residues long. Germline V gene sequence: CDR1 LGHNA, CDR2 YSLEER. V was pared by 0 bases and J by 4 bases, with 7 bases between. The CDR3 loop reads CASSQDGGGANVLTF. CDR3 coding DNA: TGCGCCAGCAGCCAAGACGGCGGGGGGGCCAACGTCCTGACTTTC.

The V call is TRBV7-2, the J call TRBJ2-7; 10 bases fit TRBD1. The CDR3 sequence is 14 residues long. Germline V lookup: CDR1 SGHTA, CDR2 FQGNSA. V lost 6 bases, J lost 4 bases, and 6 bases stayed unmatched. CDR3 sequence: CASSYDRGRYEQYF. As DNA, the CDR3 is TGTGCCAGCAGTTACGACAGGGGGCGATACGAGCAGTACTTC.

This chain joins TRBV28 and TRBJ2-6, with D tentatively TRBD2 (7 bases). Germline V gene sequence: CDR1 MDHEN, CDR2 SYDVKM. With 1 base removed from V and 2 bases from J, the gap between germline ends came to 9 bases. The CDR3 contains 16 residues. CDR3 DNA: TGTGCCAGCAGTTTATACGGGGGGCCTGGGGCCAACGTCCTGACTTTC. Amino acids: CASSLYGGPGANVLTF. Based on the CDR3 plus reference TRBV28 and TRBJ2-6, the full variable domain is DVKVTQSSRYLVKRTGEKVFLECVQDMDHENMFWYRQDPGLGLRLIYFSYDVKMKEKGDIPEGYSVSREKKERFSLILESASTNQTSMYLCASSLYGGPGANVLTFGAGSRLTVL.

This sequence joins TRBV25-1 and TRBJ1-1; 10 bases fit TRBD1. The CDR3 totals 15 residues. CDR1 is MGHDK and CDR2 is SYGVNS in the germline V gene. Losses at the gene ends were 6 bases for V and 6 bases for J; bases not matched to a gene: 10. The CDR3 DNA sequence: TGTGCCAGCAGCGGAGGACAGGGGGTAGTTGCTGAAGCTTTCTTT. This translates into CASSGGQGVVAEAFF.

This clone was recorded a few times. This chain links TRBV30 with TRBJ1-1; D gene unclear. Per the germline V gene, CDR1 is GTSNPN and CDR2 is SVGIG (reference sequence). The CDR3 covers 13 residues. Deletions cut 8 bases from V and 1 base from J, with 14 bases between. CDR3 sequence: CAGDRAENTEAFF. CDR3 sequence (DNA): TGTGCCGGAGACCGGGCGGAGAACACTGAAGCTTTCTTT.

The rearrangement uses TRBV29-1 and TRBJ2-3; TRBD1 matches at 7 bases. The CDR3 contains 13 residues. The V gene's germline CDR1 is SQVTM and CDR2 ANQGSEA. V shed 4 bases and J 5 bases; nucleotides not matched to a gene: 6. This CDR3 reads CSVALDREDTQYF. The CDR3 nucleotides are TGCAGCGTTGCCCTCGACAGGGAAGATACGCAGTATTTT.

This clone has only one observation. The chain combines TRBV2 with TRBJ2-7; 7 bases agree with TRBD1. With 4 bases clipped from V and 4 bases from J, the junction kept 4 bases outside the gene matches. This CDR3 comprises 13 residues. Germline loops: CDR1 SNHLY, CDR2 FYNNEI. CDR3 protein: CASSVGRGYEQYF. DNA of the CDR3: TGTGCCAGCAGTGTGGGCAGGGGGTACGAGCAGTACTTC.

The DNA of the CDR3 is TGTGCCAGCAGTATGGGGGCCGCTGGGGCCAACGTCCTGACTTTC. It encodes CASSMGAAGANVLTF. The chain couples TRBV28 to TRBJ2-6; possible D gene TRBD1, 6 bases. The CDR3 is 15 amino acids. V lost 5 bases and J 2 bases, leaving 10 bases between the germline ends. The germline CDR1 and CDR2 sequences are MDHEN and SYDVKM.

The rearrangement uses TRBV5-6 and TRBJ1-6; D might be TRBD1 (6 bases). CDR1 and CDR2 from the germline V gene are SGHDT and YYEEEE. The length of the CDR3 is 15 residues. Trimming cost V 4 bases and J 9 bases, with 17 bases left between them. The CDR3 DNA sequence: TGTGCCAGCAGCCTGACAGGAATTGGGGTTTCACCCCTCCACTTT. Translated: CASSLTGIGVSPLHF. Looking up the rest from reference TRBV5-6 and TRBJ1-6 gives the full variable domain: DAGVTQSPTHLIKTRGQQVTLRCSPKSGHDTVSWYQQALGQGPQFIFQYYEEEERQRGNFPDRFSGHQFPNYSSELNVNALLLGDSALYLCASSLTGIGVSPLHFGNGTRLTVT.

This chain connects TRBV7-2 to TRBJ2-5; no definite D call. Trimming stripped 7 bases from V and 2 bases from J, with 11 bases between. CDR3 length: 13 residues. From germline, CDR1 is SGHTA and CDR2 FQGNSA. The CDR3 here is CASTYGTQETQYF. The CDR3 nucleotides are TGTGCCAGCACCTACGGTACACAAGAGACCCAGTACTTC.

In this sample, this clone turned up once. The rearrangement uses TRBV10-3 and TRBJ1-5, with D possibly being TRBD1 (6 bases). The CDR3 extends over 15 amino acids. Germline CDR1 and CDR2: ENHRY and SYGVKD. Trimming took 3 bases from V and 3 from J, leaving 12 bases between them. CDR3 protein: CAISDRGAANQPQHF. In DNA form, the CDR3 reads TGTGCCATCAGTGATCGGGGGGCGGCCAATCAGCCCCAGCATTTT.

This clone was observed a handful of times. The rearrangement uses TRBV6-4 and TRBJ2-3; D uncertain. Germline CDR1 is MRHNA and CDR2 is SNTAGT. The V end was cut by 6 bases, the J end by 2 bases, with 12 bases between. This CDR3 is built from 14 residues. This chain's CDR3 is CASRAGELTDTQYF. CDR3 DNA sequence: TGTGCCAGCAGGGCTGGCGAACTCACAGATACGCAGTATTTT.

This clone has more than one count but fewer than ten. The rearrangement joins TRBV9 to TRBJ2-3, with D maybe TRBD2 (7 bases). The CDR3 totals 13 residues. CDR1 SGDLS and CDR2 YYNGEE come from the germline V gene. V was shortened by 6 bases and J by 5 bases, with 13 bases between the two germline ends. CDR3 in amino acids: CASTRGGEDTQYF. The CDR3 DNA reads TGTGCCAGCACCCGAGGGGGGGAAGATACGCAGTATTTT.

V and J are TRBV29-1 and TRBJ2-5, with D maybe TRBD1 (6 bases). The germline V gene encodes CDR1 SQVTM and CDR2 ANQGSEA. V was pared by 5 bases and J by 2 bases, with 9 bases between. There are 12 residues in the CDR3. The CDR3 spells CSVNRDQETQYF. Written as DNA, the CDR3 is TGCAGCGTTAACAGGGATCAAGAGACCCAGTACTTC.

The chain is built from TRBV30 and TRBJ2-7; 8 nucleotides line up with TRBD1. Trimming took 5 bases from V and 4 from J; bases not matched to a gene: 10. Germline CDR1 reads GTSNPN; CDR2 reads SVGIG (reference sequence). This CDR3 region has 14 residues. CDR3 residues: CAWGPLTGVYEQYF. As DNA, the CDR3 is TGTGCCTGGGGACCTTTGACAGGGGTATACGAGCAGTACTTC.

The chain carries TRBV19 and TRBJ2-1, with D possibly being TRBD1 or TRBD2 (5 bases each). The length of the CDR3 is 15 residues. Germline CDR1 and CDR2: LNHDA and SQIVND (reference sequence). The V end lost 10 bases, the J end lost 6 bases, and 22 bases lay between the germline ends. The CDR3 DNA is TGTGCCACCGCTACCGTGACGGGGCAGCTCAATGAGCAGTTCTTC. It encodes CATATVTGQLNEQFF.

The rearrangement joins TRBV27 to TRBJ1-2; D gene unclear. The V gene lost 2 bases and the J gene lost 6 bases, with 10 bases spanning the gap. Looked up from germline, CDR1 is MNHEY and CDR2 is SMNVEV (reference sequence). This CDR3 has 13 amino acids. CDR3 amino acids: CASSLSGSDGYTF. CDR3 in DNA: TGTGCCAGCAGTTTAAGCGGGAGCGATGGCTACACCTTC.

This clone occurred many times. The rearrangement joins TRBV29-1 to TRBJ2-1; 9 bases are shared with TRBD2. J gave up 0 bases and V 7 bases, and 4 bases lay outside the gene matches. Germline V gene data show CDR1 as SQVTM and CDR2 as ANQGSEA. The CDR3 spans 14 residues. The CDR3: CSASSGISYNEQFF. The CDR3, as DNA: TGCAGCGCATCTAGCGGGATCTCCTACAATGAGCAGTTCTTC.

The rearrangement links TRBV5-4 to TRBJ2-7; TRBD1 or TRBD2 may be the D gene (5 bases each). The CDR3 is 13 residues long. Per germline, CDR1 SGHNT and CDR2 YYREEE (reference sequence). The germline V and J ends were trimmed by 0 bases and 5 bases, with 9 bases remaining between them. CDR3 sequence reads: CASSLVGDHEQYF. CDR3 bases: TGTGCCAGCAGCTTGGTAGGGGACCACGAGCAGTACTTC. The variable domain in full, with the rest retrieved from reference TRBV5-4 and TRBJ2-7, is ETGVTQSPTHLIKTRGQQVTLRCSSQSGHNTVSWYQQALGQGPQFIFQYYREEENGRGNFPPRFSGLQFPNYSSELNVNALELDDSALYLCASSLVGDHEQYFGPGTRLTVT.

This chain joins TRBV7-2 and TRBJ1-1; the D gene is possibly TRBD1 (5 bases). This CDR3 contains 14 residues. The germline V gene has CDR1 SGHTA and CDR2 FQGNSA. V dropped 5 bases and J dropped 3 bases, with 13 bases sitting between them. The CDR3 spells CASSRVVRDTEAFF. The CDR3 DNA follows: TGTGCCAGCAGCCGGGTGGTCAGGGACACTGAAGCTTTCTTT.

The table lists this clone with a count of one. The chain carries TRBV29-1 and TRBJ1-2; 8 nucleotides match TRBD1. Germline CDR1 is SQVTM and CDR2 is ANQGSEA. The CDR3 extends over 12 amino acids. The V and J ends lost 6 bases and 7 bases, in that order; junction bases with no gene match: 7. CDR3 loop: CSVEQGVGGYTF. The CDR3 nucleotides are TGCAGCGTGGAACAGGGGGTGGGTGGCTACACCTTC. Complete variable domain (other parts from reference TRBV29-1 and TRBJ1-2): SAVISQKPSRDICQRGTSLTIQCQVDSQVTMMFWYRQQPGQSLTLIATANQGSEATYESGFVIDKFPISRPNLTFSTLTVSNMSPEDSSIYLCSVEQGVGGYTFGSGTRLTVV.

The chain carries TRBV7-2 and TRBJ2-5; 7 bases match TRBD1. The CDR3 is 14 residues long. Trimming took 1 base from V and 5 from J; bases not matched to a gene: 4. The V gene's germline CDR1 is SGHTA and CDR2 FQGNSA. Here the CDR3 DNA reads TGTGCCAGCAGCTTAGAACCCAGGGGGGAGACCCAGTACTTC. Its translation: CASSLEPRGETQYF. The full variable domain, completed using reference TRBV7-2 and TRBJ2-5, is GAGVSQSPSNKVTEKGKDVELRCDPISGHTALYWYRQSLGQGLEFLIYFQGNSAPDKSGLPSDRFSAERTGGSVSTLTIQRTQQEDSAVYLCASSLEPRGETQYFGPGTRLLVL.

J is TRBJ1-4 and V is TRBV30, with D possibly TRBD1 on 5 matching bases. The CDR3 totals 13 residues. The ends were cut back, 3 bases at V and 13 bases at J, with 18 bases in the middle. Germline V gene lookup returns CDR1 GTSNPN and CDR2 SVGIG (reference sequence). The CDR3 nucleotides are TGTGCCTGGAGAGACCATACATCGGGGGGACTGTTTTTT. It codes for CAWRDHTSGGLFF.

This rearrangement joins TRBV5-1 to TRBJ1-2; 9 positions match TRBD1. The CDR3 covers 15 residues. The J segment lost 4 bases and the V segment lost 0 bases, leaving 4 bases of the junction unmatched. The germline V gene encodes CDR1 SGHRS and CDR2 YFSETQ. The CDR3 loop is CASSLAGQGFYGYTF. The CDR3 nucleotides read TGCGCCAGCAGCTTGGCGGGACAGGGATTCTATGGCTACACCTTC.

The gene calls are TRBV28 and TRBJ1-1; a weak D match, TRBD1 (5 bases). The CDR3 has 13 amino acids. V was clipped by 6 bases and J by 7 bases, with 15 bases between them. CDR1 MDHEN and CDR2 SYDVKM come from the germline V gene. The CDR3 sequence: CASRKSGTDEAFF. The CDR3 DNA sequence: TGTGCCAGCAGAAAATCAGGGACCGATGAAGCTTTCTTT.

This clone was seen a handful of times. The V gene is TRBV15, the J gene TRBJ2-5; the D call may be TRBD1 or TRBD2 (5 bases each). Germline V CDR1 and CDR2: LNHNV, YYDKDF (reference sequence). Trimming removed 4 bases at V and 1 base at J, with 7 bases between. The CDR3 consists of 13 residues. The CDR3 DNA is TGTGCCACCAGCACCGGGGCCCAAGAGACCCAGTACTTC. Translated, it gives CATSTGAQETQYF.

The chain couples TRBV7-2 to TRBJ2-3; no clear D. V lost 5 bases to trimming and J lost 0 bases, with 12 bases between them. Per germline, CDR1 SGHTA and CDR2 FQGNSA. The length of the CDR3 is 15 residues. The CDR3 reads CASSLRKISTDTQYF. In DNA, the CDR3 is TGTGCCAGCAGCCTGCGGAAGATTAGCACAGATACGCAGTATTTT.

The sample holds a few counts of this clone. The chain is built from TRBV25-1 and TRBJ2-7; no clear D. The CDR3 extends over 14 amino acids. The germline V and J ends were trimmed by 4 bases and 5 bases, with 15 bases remaining between them. Looked up from germline, CDR1 is MGHDK and CDR2 is SYGVNS. The CDR3 DNA is TGTGCCAGCAGTGCCTCCGGGCGGATGAACGAGCAGTACTTC. It specifies CASSASGRMNEQYF.